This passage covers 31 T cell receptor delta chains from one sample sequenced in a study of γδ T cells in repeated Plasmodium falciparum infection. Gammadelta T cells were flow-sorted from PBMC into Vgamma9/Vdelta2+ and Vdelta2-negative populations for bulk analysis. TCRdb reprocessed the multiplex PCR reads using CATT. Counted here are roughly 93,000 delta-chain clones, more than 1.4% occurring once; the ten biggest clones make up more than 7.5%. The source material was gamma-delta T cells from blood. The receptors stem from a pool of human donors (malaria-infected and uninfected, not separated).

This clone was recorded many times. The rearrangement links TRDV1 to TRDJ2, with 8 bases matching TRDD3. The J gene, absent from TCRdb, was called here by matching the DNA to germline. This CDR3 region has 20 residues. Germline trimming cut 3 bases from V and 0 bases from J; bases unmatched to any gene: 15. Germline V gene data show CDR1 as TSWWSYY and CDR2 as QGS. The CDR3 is CALGEPRAISWGTLTAQLFF. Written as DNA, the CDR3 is TGTGCTCTTGGGGAGCCCCGTGCTATATCCTGGGGGACTTTGACAGCACAACTCTTCTTT.

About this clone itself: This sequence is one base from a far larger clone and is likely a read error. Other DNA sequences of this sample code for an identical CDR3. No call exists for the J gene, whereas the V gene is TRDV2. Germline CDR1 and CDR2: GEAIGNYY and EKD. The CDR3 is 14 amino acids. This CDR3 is CACDTLGQTDKLIF. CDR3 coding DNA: TGTGCCTGTGACACCCTGGGACAAACCGATAAACTCATTTTT.

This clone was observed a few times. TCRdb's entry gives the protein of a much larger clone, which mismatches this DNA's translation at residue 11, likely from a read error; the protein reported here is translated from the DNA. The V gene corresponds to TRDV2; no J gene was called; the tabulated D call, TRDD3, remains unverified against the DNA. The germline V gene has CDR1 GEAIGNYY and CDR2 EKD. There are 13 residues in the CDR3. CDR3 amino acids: CACDPLGIDKPIF. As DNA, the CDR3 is TGTGCCTGTGACCCTCTGGGGATCGATAAACCCATCTTT.

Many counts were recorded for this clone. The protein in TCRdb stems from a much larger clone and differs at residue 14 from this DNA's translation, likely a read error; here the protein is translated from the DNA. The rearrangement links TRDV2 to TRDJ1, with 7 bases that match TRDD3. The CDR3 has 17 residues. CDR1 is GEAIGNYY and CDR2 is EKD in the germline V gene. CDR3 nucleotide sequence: TGTGCCTGTGACTCGGTACTGGGGATCCCTTCGGGCGATAGACTCATCTTT. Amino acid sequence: CACDSVLGIPSGDRLIF.

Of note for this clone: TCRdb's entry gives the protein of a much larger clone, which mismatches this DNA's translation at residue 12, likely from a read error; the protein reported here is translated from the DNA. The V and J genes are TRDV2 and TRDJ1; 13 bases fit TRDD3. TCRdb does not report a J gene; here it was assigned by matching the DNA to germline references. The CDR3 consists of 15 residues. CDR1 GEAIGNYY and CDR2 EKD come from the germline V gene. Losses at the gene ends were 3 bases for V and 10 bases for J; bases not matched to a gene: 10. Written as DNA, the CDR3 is TGTGCCTGTGACGCATTACTGGGGGATACGCTTAGACTCATCTTT. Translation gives CACDALLGDTLRLIF.

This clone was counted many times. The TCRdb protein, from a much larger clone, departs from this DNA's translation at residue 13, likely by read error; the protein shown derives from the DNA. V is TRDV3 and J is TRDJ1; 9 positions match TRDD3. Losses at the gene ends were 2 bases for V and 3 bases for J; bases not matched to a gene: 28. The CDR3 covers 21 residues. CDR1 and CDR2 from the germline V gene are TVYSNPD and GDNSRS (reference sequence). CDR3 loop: CAFEPTWGIKATPRASDKLIF. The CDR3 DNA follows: TGTGCCTTTGAGCCGACCTGGGGGATTAAGGCCACTCCGCGGGCTTCCGATAAACTCATCTTT. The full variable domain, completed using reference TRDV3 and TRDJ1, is CDKVTQSSPDQTVASGSEVVLLCTYDTVYSNPDLFWYRIRPDYSFQFVFYGDNSRSEGADFTQGRFSVKHILTQKAFHLVISPVRTEDSATYYCAFEPTWGIKATPRASDKLIFGKGTRVTVEP.

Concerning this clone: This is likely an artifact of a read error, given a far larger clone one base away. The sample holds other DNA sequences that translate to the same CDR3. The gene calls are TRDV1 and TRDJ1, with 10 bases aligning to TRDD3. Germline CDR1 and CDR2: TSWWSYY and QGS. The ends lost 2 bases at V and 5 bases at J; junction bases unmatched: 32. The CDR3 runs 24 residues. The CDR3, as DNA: TGTGCTCTTGGGGAAGGCAGGAGCCTTCTTAAGTACTGGGGGATCAAAAATCTCAATGATAAACTCATCTTT. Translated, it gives CALGEGRSLLKYWGIKNLNDKLIF.

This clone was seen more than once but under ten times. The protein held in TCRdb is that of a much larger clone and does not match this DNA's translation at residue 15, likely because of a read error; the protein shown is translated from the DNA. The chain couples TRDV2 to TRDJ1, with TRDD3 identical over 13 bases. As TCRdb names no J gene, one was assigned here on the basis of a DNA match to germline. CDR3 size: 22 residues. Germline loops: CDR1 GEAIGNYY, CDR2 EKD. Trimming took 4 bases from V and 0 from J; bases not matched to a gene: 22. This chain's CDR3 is CACETSPSYWGIRVLDTDKLIF. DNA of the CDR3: TGTGCCTGTGAAACCTCGCCCTCGTACTGGGGGATACGCGTTCTCGACACCGATAAACTCATCTTT.

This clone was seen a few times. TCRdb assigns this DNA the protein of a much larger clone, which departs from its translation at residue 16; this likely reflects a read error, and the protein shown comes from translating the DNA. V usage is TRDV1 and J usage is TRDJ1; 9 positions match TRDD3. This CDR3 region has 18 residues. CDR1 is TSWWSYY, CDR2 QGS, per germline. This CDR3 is CALGEQHLELGELDKPIF. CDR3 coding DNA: TGTGCTCTTGGGGAACAACACCTCGAACTGGGGGAGCTCGATAAACCCATCTTT.

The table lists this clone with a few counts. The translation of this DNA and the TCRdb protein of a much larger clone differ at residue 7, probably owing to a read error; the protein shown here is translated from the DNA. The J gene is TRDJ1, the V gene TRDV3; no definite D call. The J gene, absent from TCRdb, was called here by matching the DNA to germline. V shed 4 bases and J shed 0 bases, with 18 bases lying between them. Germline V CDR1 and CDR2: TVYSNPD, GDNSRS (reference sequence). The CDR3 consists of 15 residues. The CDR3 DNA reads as TGTGCCTCGACGACGTTCACCTCGTACACCGATAAACTCATCTTT. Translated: CASTTFTSYTDKLIF.

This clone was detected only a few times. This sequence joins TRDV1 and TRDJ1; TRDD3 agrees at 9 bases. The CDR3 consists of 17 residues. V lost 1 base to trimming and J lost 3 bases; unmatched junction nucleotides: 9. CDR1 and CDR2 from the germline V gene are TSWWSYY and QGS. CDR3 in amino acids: CALGEPVLGDRSDKLIF. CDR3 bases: TGTGCTCTTGGGGAACCCGTACTGGGGGACCGGTCCGATAAACTCATCTTT.

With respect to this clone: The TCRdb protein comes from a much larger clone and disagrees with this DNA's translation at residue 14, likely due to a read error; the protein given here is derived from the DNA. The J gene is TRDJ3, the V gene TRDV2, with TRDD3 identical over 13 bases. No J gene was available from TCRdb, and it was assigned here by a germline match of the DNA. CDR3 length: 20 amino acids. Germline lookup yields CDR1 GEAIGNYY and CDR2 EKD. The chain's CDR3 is CACDGLGDTRFPWGTRQMFF. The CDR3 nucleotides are TGTGCCTGTGACGGACTGGGGGATACGCGTTTCCCCTGGGGCACCCGACAGATGTTTTTC.

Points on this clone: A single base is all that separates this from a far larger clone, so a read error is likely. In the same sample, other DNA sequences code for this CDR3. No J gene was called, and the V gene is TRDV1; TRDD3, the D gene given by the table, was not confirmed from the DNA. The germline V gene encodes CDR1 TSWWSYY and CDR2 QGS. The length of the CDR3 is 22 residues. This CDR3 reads CALGIRNVRPTLLGDLRGKLIF. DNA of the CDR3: TGTGCTCTTGGGATTCGCAACGTCCGTCCTACCTTACTGGGGGACCTAAGAGGTAAGCTCATCTTT.

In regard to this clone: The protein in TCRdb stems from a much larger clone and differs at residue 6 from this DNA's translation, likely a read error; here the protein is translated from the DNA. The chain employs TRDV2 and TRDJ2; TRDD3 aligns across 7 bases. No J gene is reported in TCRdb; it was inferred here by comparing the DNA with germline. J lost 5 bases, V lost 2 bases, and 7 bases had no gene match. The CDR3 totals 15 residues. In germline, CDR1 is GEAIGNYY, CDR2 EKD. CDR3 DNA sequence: TGTGCCTGTGACAACGGGGGGATTGGTACAGCACAACTCTTCTTT. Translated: CACDNGGIGTAQLFF.

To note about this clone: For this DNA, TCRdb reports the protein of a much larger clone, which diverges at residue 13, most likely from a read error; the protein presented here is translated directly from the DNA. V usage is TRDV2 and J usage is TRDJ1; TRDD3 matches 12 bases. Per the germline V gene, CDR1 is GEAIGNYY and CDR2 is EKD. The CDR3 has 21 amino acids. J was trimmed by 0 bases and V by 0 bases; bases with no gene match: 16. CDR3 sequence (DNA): TGTGCCTGTGACACCGAATGCACTGGGGGATACAACGAAGGGTACACCGATAAACTCATCTTT. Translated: CACDTECTGGYNEGYTDKLIF.

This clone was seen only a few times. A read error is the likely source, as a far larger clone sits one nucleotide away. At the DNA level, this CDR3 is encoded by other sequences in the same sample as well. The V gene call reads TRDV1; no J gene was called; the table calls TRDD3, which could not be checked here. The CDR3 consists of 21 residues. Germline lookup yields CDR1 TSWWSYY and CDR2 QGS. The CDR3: CALTLSTRKRTGGYVTAQLFF. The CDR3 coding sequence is TGTGCTCTCACGCTTTCTACGCGAAAGCGAACTGGGGGATACGTGACAGCACAACTCTTCTTC.

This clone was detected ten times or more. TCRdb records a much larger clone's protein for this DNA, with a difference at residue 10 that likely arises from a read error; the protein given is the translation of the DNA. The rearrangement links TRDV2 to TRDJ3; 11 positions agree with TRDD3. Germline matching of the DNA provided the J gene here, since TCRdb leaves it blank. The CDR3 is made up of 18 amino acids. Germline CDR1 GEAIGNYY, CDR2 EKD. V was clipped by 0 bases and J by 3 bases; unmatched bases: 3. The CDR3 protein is CACDTVLGDIWDTRQMFF. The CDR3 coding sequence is TGTGCCTGTGACACCGTACTGGGGGATATCTGGGACACCCGACAGATGTTTTTC.

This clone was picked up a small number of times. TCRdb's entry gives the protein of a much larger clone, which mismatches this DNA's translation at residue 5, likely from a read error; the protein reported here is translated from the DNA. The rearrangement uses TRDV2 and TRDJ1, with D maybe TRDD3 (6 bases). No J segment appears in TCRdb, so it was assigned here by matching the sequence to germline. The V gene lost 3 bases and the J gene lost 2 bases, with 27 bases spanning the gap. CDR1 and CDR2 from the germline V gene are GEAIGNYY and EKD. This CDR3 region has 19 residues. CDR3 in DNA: TGTGCCTGTGACGCCTTATTCGGGGGGACGTCAGAGGGGACCGATAAACTCATCTTT. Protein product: CACDALFGGTSEGTDKLIF.

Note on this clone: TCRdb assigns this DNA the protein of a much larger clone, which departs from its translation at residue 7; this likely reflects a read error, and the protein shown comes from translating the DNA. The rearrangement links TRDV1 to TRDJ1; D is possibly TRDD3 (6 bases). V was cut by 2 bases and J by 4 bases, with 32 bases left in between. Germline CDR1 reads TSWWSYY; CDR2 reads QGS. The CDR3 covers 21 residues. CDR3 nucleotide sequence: TGTGCTCTTGGGGAATCTTCGACCTACATGGGGGCCCGTTTTCTAGTCGATAAACTCATCTTT. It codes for CALGESSTYMGARFLVDKLIF.

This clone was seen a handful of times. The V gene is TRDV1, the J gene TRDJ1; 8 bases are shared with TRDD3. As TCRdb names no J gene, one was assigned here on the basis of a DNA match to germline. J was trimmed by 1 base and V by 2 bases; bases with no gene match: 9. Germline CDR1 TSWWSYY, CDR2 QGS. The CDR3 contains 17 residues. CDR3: CALGEDLLGVFTDKLIF. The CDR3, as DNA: TGTGCTCTTGGGGAAGACCTACTGGGGGTGTTCACCGATAAACTCATCTTT.

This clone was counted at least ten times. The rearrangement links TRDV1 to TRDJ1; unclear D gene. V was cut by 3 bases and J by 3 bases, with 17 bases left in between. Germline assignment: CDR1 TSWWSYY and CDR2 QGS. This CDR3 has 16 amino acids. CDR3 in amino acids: CALGELSLRVSDKLIF. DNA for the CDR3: TGTGCTCTTGGGGAGCTGAGTTTGCGAGTCTCCGATAAACTCATCTTT.

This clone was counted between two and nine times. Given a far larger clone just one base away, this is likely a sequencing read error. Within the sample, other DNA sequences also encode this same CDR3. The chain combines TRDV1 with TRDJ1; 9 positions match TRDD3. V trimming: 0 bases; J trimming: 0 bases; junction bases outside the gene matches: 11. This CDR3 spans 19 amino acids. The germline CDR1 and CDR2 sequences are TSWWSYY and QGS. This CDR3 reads CALGELGWGIPSYTDKLIF. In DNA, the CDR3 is TGTGCTCTTGGGGAACTAGGCTGGGGGATCCCCTCATACACCGATAAACTCATCTTT.

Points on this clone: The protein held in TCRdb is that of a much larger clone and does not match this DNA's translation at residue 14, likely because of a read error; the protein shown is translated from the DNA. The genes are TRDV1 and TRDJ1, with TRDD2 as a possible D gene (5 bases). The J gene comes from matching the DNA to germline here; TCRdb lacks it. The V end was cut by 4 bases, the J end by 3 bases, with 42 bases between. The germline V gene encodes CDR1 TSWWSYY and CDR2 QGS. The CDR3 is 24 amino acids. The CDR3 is CALGGRAQGYNLVQGLPFADKLIF. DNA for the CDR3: TGTGCTCTTGGGGGCCGAGCCCAGGGCTACAACCTCGTACAGGGTCTCCCCTTCGCCGATAAACTCATCTTT.

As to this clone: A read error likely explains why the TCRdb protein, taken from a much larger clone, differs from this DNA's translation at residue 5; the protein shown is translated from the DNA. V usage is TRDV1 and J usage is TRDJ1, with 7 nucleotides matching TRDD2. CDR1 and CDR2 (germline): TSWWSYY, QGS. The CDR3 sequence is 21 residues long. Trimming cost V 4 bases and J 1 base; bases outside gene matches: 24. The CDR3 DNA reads TGTGCTCTTGGGGGACCTATTCCTACCCAGCGGGATGAAGGTCCCACCGATAAACTCATCTTT. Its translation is CALGGPIPTQRDEGPTDKLIF.

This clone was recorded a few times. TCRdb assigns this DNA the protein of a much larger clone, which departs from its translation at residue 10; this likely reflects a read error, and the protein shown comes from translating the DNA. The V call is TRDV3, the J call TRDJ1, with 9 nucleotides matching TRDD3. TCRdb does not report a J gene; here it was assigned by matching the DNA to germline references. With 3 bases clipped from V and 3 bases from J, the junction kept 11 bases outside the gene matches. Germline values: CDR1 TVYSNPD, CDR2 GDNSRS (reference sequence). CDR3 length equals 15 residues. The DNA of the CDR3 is TGTGCCTTCGTAGCCCAGGGGGGATACCCCGATAAACTCATCTTT. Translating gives CAFVAQGGYPDKLIF.

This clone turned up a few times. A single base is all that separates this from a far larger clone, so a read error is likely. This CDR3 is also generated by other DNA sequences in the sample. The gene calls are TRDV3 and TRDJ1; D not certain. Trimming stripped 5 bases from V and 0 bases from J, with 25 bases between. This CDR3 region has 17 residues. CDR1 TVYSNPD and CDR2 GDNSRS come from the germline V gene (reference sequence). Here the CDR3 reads CALRPYPTSKYTDKLIF. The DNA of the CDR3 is TGTGCCCTGCGTCCTTACCCAACGTCTAAGTACACCGATAAACTCATCTTT.

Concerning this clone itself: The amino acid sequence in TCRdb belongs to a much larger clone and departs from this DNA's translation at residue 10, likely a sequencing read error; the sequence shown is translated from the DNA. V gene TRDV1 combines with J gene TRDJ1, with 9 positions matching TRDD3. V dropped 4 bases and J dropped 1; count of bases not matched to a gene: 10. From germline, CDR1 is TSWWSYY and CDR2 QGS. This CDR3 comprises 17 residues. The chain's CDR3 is CALGVNHWGTGTDKLIF. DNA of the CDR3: TGTGCTCTTGGGGTTAACCACTGGGGGACAGGCACCGATAAACTCATCTTT.

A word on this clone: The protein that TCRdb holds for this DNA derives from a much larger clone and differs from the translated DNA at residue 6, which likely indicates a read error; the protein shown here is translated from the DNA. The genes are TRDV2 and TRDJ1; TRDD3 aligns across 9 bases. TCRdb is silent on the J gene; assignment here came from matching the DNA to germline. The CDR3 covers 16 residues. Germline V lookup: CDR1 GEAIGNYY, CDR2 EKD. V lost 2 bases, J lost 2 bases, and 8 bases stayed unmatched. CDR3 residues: CACDSPGDTGTDKLIF. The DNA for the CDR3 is TGTGCCTGTGACAGTCCGGGGGATACCGGGACCGATAAACTCATCTTT.

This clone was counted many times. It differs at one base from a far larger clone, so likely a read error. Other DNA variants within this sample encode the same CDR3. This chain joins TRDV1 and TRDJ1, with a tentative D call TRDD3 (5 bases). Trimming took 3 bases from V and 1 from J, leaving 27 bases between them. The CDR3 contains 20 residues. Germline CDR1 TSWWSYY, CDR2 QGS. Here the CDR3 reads CALGENSGPSSGVLTDKLIF. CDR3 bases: TGTGCTCTTGGGGAGAACAGCGGGCCATCCTCGGGGGTCCTCACCGATAAACTCATCTTT.

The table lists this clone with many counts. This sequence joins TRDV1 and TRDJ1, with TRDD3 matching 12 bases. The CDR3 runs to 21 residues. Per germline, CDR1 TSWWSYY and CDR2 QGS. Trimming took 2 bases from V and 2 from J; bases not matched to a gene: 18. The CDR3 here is CALGETPNFLTGGYWTDKLIF. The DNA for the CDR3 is TGTGCTCTTGGGGAAACACCCAACTTCCTAACTGGGGGATACTGGACCGATAAACTCATCTTT.

CDR3 amino acids: CALGEGVGANTVEGPYTDKLIF. CDR3 DNA sequence: TGTGCTCTTGGGGAAGGGGTAGGGGCGAACACGGTCGAGGGACCGTACACCGATAAACTCATCTTT. This chain links TRDV1 with TRDJ1; no clear D. In the absence of a J gene in TCRdb, the DNA was matched to germline to assign it here. Between the trimmed V and J ends, which lost 2 bases and 0 bases, there was a span of 31 bases. CDR1 is TSWWSYY, CDR2 QGS, per germline. This CDR3 comprises 22 residues.